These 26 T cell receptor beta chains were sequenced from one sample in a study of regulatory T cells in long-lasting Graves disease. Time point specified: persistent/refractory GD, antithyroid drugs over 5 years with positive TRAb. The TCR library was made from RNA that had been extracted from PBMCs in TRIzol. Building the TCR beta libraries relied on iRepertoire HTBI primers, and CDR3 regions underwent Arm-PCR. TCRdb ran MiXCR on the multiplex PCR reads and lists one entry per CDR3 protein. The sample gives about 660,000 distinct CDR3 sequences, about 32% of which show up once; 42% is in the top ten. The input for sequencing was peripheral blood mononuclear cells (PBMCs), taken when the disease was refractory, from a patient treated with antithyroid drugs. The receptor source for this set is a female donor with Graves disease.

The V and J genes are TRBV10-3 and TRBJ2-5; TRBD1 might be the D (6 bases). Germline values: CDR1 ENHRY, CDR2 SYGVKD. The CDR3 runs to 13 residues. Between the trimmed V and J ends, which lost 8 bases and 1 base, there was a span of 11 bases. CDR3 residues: CAIGGQGQETQYF. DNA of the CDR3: TGTGCCATCGGGGGCCAGGGCCAAGAGACCCAGTACTTC.

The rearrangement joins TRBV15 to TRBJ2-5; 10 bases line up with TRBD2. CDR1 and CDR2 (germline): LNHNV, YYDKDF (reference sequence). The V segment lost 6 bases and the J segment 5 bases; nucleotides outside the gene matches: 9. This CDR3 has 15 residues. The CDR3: CATSRLAGDAETQYF. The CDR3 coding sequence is TGTGCCACCAGTAGGCTAGCGGGAGACGCCGAGACCCAGTACTTC.

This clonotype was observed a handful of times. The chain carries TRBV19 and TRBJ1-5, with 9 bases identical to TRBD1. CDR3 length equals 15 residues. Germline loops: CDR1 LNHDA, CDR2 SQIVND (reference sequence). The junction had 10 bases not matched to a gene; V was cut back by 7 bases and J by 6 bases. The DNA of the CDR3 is TGTGCCAGTACTCTAGTGGGACAGGGTGTTCAGCCCCAGCATTTT. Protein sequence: CASTLVGQGVQPQHF. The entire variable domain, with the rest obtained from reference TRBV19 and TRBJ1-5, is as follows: DGGITQSPKYLFRKEGQNVTLSCEQNLNHDAMYWYRQDPGQGLRLIYYSQIVNDFQKGDIAEGYSVSREKKESFPLTVTSAQKNPTAFYLCASTLVGQGVQPQHFGDGTRLSIL.

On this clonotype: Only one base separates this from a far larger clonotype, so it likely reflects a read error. CDR3 loop: CASSLRQLYGYTF. CDR3 nucleotides: TGTGCCAGCAGCTTGAGACAGCTCTATGGCTACACCTTC. V is TRBV14 and J is TRBJ1-2, with D perhaps matching TRBD1 (5 bases). Trimming took off 5 bases at V and 4 bases at J, with 11 bases between the two ends. The CDR3 is made up of 13 amino acids. Germline V CDR1 and CDR2: SGHDN, FVKESK.

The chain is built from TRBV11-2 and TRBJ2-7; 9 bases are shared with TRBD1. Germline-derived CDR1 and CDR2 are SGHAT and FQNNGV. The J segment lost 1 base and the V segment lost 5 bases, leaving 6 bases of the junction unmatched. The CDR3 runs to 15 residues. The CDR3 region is CASSQQGALSYEQYF. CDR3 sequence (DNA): TGTGCCAGCAGCCAACAGGGGGCGCTTTCCTACGAGCAGTACTTC.

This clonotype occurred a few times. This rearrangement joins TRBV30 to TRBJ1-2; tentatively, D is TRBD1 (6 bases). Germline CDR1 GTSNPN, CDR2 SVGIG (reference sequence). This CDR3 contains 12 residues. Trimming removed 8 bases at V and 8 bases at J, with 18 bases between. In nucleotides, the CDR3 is TGTGCCGGAAGGTCAGGGGTGGAAGGCTACACCTTC. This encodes CAGRSGVEGYTF.

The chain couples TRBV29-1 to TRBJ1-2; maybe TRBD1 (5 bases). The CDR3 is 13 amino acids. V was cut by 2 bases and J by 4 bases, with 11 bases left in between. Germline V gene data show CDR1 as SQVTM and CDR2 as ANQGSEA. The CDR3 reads CSVEQGRSYGYTF. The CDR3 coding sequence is TGCAGCGTTGAACAGGGTAGGAGCTATGGCTACACCTTC.

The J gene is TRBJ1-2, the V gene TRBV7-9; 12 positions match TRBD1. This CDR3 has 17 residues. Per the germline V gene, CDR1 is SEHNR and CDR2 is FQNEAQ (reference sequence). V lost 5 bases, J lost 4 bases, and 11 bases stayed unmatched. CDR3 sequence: CASSLGTGGAKVYGYTF. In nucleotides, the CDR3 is TGTGCCAGCAGCCTCGGGACAGGGGGCGCAAAAGTCTATGGCTACACCTTC.

The CDR3, as DNA: TGTGCCAGCAGCTTAGGGTGGCGGGACATTCAGTACTTC. Translating gives CASSLGWRDIQYF. This sequence joins TRBV7-2 and TRBJ2-4, with a tentative D call TRBD2 (5 bases). The CDR3 covers 13 residues. Germline V lookup: CDR1 SGHTA, CDR2 FQGNSA. Trimming shortened V by 1 base and J by 8 bases, and 9 bases separated the two germline ends.

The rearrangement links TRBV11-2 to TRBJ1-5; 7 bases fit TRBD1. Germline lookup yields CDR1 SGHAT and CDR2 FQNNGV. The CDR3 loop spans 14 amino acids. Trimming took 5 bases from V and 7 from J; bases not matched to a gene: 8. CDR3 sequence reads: CASSLDREAQPQHF. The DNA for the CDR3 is TGTGCCAGCAGCCTCGACAGGGAAGCACAGCCCCAGCATTTT.

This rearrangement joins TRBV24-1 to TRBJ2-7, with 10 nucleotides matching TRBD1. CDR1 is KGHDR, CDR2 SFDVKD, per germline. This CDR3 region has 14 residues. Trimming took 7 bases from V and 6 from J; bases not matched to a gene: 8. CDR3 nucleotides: TGTGCCACCAGGGACCGGGACAGGGGAATCGAGCAGTACTTC. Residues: CATRDRDRGIEQYF.

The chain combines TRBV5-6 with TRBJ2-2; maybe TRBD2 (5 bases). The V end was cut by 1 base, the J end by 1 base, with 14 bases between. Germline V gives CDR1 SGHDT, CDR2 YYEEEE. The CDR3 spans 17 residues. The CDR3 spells CASSLLLGTVNTGELFF. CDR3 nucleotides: TGTGCCAGCAGCTTGTTACTAGGTACGGTGAACACCGGGGAGCTGTTTTTT.

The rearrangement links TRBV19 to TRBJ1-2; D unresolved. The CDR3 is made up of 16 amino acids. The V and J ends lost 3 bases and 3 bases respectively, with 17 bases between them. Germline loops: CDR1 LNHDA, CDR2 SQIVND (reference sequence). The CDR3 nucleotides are TGTGCCAGTAGTATCGGATACCGAGGCATGGACTATGGCTACACCTTC. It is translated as CASSIGYRGMDYGYTF.

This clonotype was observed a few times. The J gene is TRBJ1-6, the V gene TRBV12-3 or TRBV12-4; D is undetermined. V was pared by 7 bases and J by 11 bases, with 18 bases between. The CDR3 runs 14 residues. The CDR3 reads CASILSLQVPPLHF. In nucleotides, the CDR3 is TGTGCCAGCATCCTCAGTTTACAAGTTCCACCCCTCCACTTT.

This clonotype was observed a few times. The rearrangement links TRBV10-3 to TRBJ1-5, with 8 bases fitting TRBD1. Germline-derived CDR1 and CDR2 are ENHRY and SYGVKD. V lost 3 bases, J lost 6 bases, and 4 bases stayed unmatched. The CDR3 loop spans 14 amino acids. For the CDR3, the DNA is TGTGCCATCAGTGAAGGGACAGGTGGTCAGCCCCAGCATTTT. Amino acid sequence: CAISEGTGGQPQHF.

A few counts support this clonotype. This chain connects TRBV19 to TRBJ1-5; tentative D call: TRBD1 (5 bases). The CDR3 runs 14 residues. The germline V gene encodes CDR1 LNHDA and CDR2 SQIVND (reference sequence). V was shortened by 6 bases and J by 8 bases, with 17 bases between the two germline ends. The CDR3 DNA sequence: TGTGCCAGTAGCCGCCGGGACCGCCGGGAGCCCCAGCATTTT. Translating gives CASSRRDRREPQHF. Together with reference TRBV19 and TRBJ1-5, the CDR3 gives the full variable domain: DGGITQSPKYLFRKEGQNVTLSCEQNLNHDAMYWYRQDPGQGLRLIYYSQIVNDFQKGDIAEGYSVSREKKESFPLTVTSAQKNPTAFYLCASSRRDRREPQHFGDGTRLSIL.

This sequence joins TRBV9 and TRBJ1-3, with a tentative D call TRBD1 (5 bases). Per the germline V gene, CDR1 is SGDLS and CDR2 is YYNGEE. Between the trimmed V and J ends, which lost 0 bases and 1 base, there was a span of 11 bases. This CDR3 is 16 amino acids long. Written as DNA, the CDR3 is TGTGCCAGCAGCGTAGCTGGGGCAGGGTCTGGAAACACCATATATTTT. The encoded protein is CASSVAGAGSGNTIYF.

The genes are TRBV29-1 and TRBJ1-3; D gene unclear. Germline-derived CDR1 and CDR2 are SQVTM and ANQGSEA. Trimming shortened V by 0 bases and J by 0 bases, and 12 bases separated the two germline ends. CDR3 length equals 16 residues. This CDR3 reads CSVEDHLGNSGNTIYF. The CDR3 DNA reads TGCAGCGTTGAAGATCATCTAGGCAACTCTGGAAACACCATATATTTT.

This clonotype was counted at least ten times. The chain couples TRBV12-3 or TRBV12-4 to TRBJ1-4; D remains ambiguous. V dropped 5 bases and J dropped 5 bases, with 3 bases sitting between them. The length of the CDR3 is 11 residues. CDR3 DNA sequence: TGTGCCAGCAGTACCAATGAAAAACTGTTTTTT. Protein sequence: CASSTNEKLFF.

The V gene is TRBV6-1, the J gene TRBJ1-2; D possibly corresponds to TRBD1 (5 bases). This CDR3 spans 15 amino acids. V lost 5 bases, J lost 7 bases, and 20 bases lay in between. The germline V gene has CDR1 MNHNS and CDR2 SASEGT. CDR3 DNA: TGTGCCAGCAGTAGCCAAACCCCTGGGACTATTGGCTACACCTTC. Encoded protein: CASSSQTPGTIGYTF.

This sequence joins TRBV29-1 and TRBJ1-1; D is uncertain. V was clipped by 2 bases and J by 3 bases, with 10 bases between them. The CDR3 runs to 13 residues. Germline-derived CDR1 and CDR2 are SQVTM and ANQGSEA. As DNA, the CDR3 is TGCAGCGTTGAATTGGAGGGTCACACTGAAGCTTTCTTT. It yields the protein CSVELEGHTEAFF.

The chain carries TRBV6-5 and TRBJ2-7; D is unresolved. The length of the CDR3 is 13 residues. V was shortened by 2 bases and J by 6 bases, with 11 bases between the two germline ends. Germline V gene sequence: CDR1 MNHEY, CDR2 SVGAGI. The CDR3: CASSYPERPEQYF. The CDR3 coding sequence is TGTGCCAGCAGTTACCCAGAACGTCCCGAGCAGTACTTC.

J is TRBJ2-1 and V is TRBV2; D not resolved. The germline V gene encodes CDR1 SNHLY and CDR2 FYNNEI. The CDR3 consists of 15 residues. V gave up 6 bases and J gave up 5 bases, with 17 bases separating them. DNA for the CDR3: TGTGCCAGCAGCAAGGACGCTGGGGTGCACAATGAGCAGTTCTTC. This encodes CASSKDAGVHNEQFF.

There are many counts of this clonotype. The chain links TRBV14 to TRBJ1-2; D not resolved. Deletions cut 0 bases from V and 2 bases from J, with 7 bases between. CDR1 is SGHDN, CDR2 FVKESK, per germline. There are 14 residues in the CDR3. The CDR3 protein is CASSQDRGNYGYTF. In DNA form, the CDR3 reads TGTGCCAGCAGCCAAGATCGGGGAAACTATGGCTACACCTTC.

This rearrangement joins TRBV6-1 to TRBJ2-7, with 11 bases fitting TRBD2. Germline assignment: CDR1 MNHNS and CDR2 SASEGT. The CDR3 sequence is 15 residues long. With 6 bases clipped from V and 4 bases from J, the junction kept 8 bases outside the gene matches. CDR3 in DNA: TGTGCCAGCAGCTTAACTAGCGGGAGTGTTTACGAGCAGTACTTC. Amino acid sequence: CASSLTSGSVYEQYF.

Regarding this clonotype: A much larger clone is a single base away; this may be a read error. CDR3: CASSSLLRINEKLFF. CDR3 bases: TGTGCCAGCAGTTCCCTGCTGAGAATCAATGAAAAACTGTTTTTT. The J gene is TRBJ1-4, the V gene TRBV28; D is ambiguous. Per the germline V gene, CDR1 is MDHEN and CDR2 is SYDVKM. Trimming cost V 4 bases and J 5 bases, with 14 bases left between them. The CDR3 extends over 15 amino acids.